These 18 T cell receptor beta chains originate from one sample sequenced in a study of T cell repertoires in cytomegalovirus infection. TCRdb re-called the reads with MiXCR, one entry per CDR3 protein. The sample records 250,000 or so distinct CDR3 sequences, 17% being singletons. Sequenced input: CD8+ T cells from PBMCs. These receptors came from a human donor in good health (CMV status not recorded). Some clones in this sample may be carry-over from other donors' samples.

This clonotype was recorded only once. A read error is possible here, since a much larger clone lies one base away. The rearrangement joins TRBV7-6 to TRBJ1-3; 7 bases match TRBD1. The germline gives CDR1 SGHVS, CDR2 FNYEAQ. The CDR3 consists of 15 residues. The CDR3 protein is CTSSLASGQASTIYF. CDR3 DNA: TGTACCAGCAGCTTAGCGTCCGGACAGGCAAGCACCATATATTTT.

The table lists this clonotype with a few counts. The rearrangement uses TRBV25-1 and TRBJ1-1, with D possibly matching TRBD1 (6 bases). This CDR3 comprises 16 residues. V was trimmed by 8 bases and J by 1 base, leaving 20 bases between them. From germline, CDR1 is MGHDK and CDR2 SYGVNS. The CDR3 loop reads CASGRQGGSGNTEAFF. The CDR3 region has the DNA TGTGCCAGCGGGCGACAAGGGGGTTCGGGGAACACTGAAGCTTTCTTT.

This clonotype occurred many times. The genes are TRBV6-1 and TRBJ2-5, with D tentatively TRBD1 (5 bases). Deletions cut 6 bases from V and 1 base from J, with 15 bases between. CDR3 length: 15 amino acids. In germline, CDR1 is MNHNS, CDR2 SASEGT. CDR3 in amino acids: CASSYGRVSQETQYF. The CDR3 nucleotides read TGTGCCAGCAGCTACGGCAGGGTGTCCCAAGAGACCCAGTACTTC.

This clonotype was detected many times. For the CDR3, the DNA is TGTGCCAGCAGTATCGGGACAGGGAATCAGCCCCAGCATTTT. This translates into CASSIGTGNQPQHF. The gene calls are TRBV12-3 or TRBV12-4 and TRBJ1-5; 9 bases fit TRBD1. Trimming at V came to 5 bases and at J to 4 bases, leaving 3 bases not matched to a gene. The CDR3 has 14 residues.

This clonotype was recorded many times. The chain links TRBV20-1 to TRBJ2-7, with TRBD1 matching 7 bases. V shed 5 bases and J 3 bases; nucleotides not matched to a gene: 10. CDR1 and CDR2 (germline): DFQATT, SNEGSKA (reference sequence). The CDR3 is 14 amino acids. The CDR3 nucleotides are TGCAGTGCTGGAACCCGGACAGGTGGCTACGAGCAGTACTTC. Translated, it gives CSAGTRTGGYEQYF.

Remarks on this clonotype: The junction and the germline gene differ at one end; a read error may be behind it. The rearrangement uses TRBV27 and TRBJ1-1; D is unresolved. Germline lookup yields CDR1 MNHEY and CDR2 SMNVEV (reference sequence). The CDR3 runs to 15 residues. Here the CDR3 DNA reads TGTGCCAGCAGTCTATCCCATGGGGAGAACACTGAAGCTTTCTTT. Translation gives CASSLSHGENTEAFF.

In this sample, this clonotype turned up many times. The chain recombines TRBV7-9 with TRBJ1-2; 8 nucleotides line up with TRBD1. With 4 bases clipped from V and 7 bases from J, the junction kept 23 bases outside the gene matches. Germline V gives CDR1 SEHNR, CDR2 FQNEAQ (reference sequence). The CDR3 totals 19 residues. This CDR3 reads CASSSSDRVVADYAGGYTF. The CDR3 DNA sequence: TGTGCCAGCAGCTCATCGGACAGGGTGGTTGCCGATTATGCCGGTGGCTACACCTTC.

This clonotype has a handful of counts. The chain carries TRBV6-4 and TRBJ2-1; maybe TRBD2 (6 bases). The CDR3 consists of 16 residues. The V end lost 5 bases, the J end lost 8 bases, and 22 bases lay between the germline ends. In germline, CDR1 is MRHNA, CDR2 SNTAGT. CDR3 sequence reads: CASSRTGTRVFDEQFF. CDR3 nucleotide sequence: TGTGCCAGCAGTAGAACCGGGACTCGAGTTTTCGATGAGCAGTTCTTC.

This clonotype has at least ten counts. The V gene is TRBV7-8, the J gene TRBJ1-5; no firm D call. Trimming stripped 1 base from V and 0 bases from J, with 7 bases between. Germline-derived CDR1 and CDR2 are SGHVS and FQNEAQ. The CDR3 is 15 residues long. The CDR3 reads CASSLEGYSNQPQHF. The DNA for the CDR3 is TGTGCCAGCAGCTTAGAGGGTTATAGCAATCAGCCCCAGCATTTT.

The table lists this clonotype with many counts. The chain joins TRBV15 to TRBJ2-7; no firm D call. V was cut by 5 bases and J by 4 bases, with 6 bases left in between. Germline-derived CDR1 and CDR2 are LNHNV and YYDKDF (reference sequence). This CDR3 is 11 amino acids long. The CDR3 coding sequence is TGTGCCACCAGCGAAGGATACGAGCAGTACTTC. The encoded protein is CATSEGYEQYF.

This clonotype came up a few times. The chain is built from TRBV29-1 and TRBJ2-7, with D tentatively TRBD2 (5 bases). This CDR3 has 13 amino acids. V lost 0 bases to trimming and J lost 2 bases, with 8 bases between them. Looked up from germline, CDR1 is SQVTM and CDR2 is ANQGSEA. The CDR3 region has the DNA TGCAGCGTTGAAGATGAGGGAACCTACGAGCAGTACTTC. Translation: CSVEDEGTYEQYF.

The chain links TRBV14 to TRBJ1-2; weak D call: TRBD1 (5 bases). The CDR3 has 14 amino acids. Germline CDR1 reads SGHDN; CDR2 reads FVKESK. The V end was cut by 4 bases, the J end by 3 bases, with 12 bases between. DNA for the CDR3: TGTGCCAGCAGCCGACGTGAGACAGACTATGGCTACACCTTC. Its translation is CASSRRETDYGYTF.

CDR3 bases: TGTGCCAGCAGCTTTGGGACCAACGAGCAGTACTTC. Translated, it gives CASSFGTNEQYF. The chain is built from TRBV7-9 and TRBJ2-7, with D perhaps matching TRBD1 or TRBD2 (5 bases each). Deletions cut 3 bases from V and 5 bases from J, with 8 bases between. Germline V gene data show CDR1 as SEHNR and CDR2 as FQNEAQ (reference sequence). The CDR3 runs 12 residues.

The chain has TRBV20-1 and TRBJ2-7; maybe TRBD2 (5 bases). The germline V and J ends were trimmed by 6 bases and 4 bases, with 10 bases remaining between them. Per the germline V gene, CDR1 is DFQATT and CDR2 is SNEGSKA (reference sequence). The CDR3 covers 11 residues. The chain's CDR3 is CSAPTGYEQYF. The CDR3 nucleotides are TGCAGTGCGCCGACGGGGTACGAGCAGTACTTC.

This clonotype was detected only a few times. The gene calls are TRBV7-9 and TRBJ2-7; no clear D. V shed 0 bases and J shed 0 bases, with 12 bases lying between them. This CDR3 spans 16 amino acids. Germline assignment: CDR1 SEHNR and CDR2 FQNEAQ (reference sequence). The chain's CDR3 is CASSLALGFSSYEQYF. The CDR3, as DNA: TGTGCCAGCAGCTTAGCGCTAGGGTTCAGCTCCTACGAGCAGTACTTC.

This clonotype was seen more than once but under ten times. The rearrangement joins TRBV29-1 to TRBJ2-7; a possible D gene is TRBD2 (7 bases). The CDR3 covers 15 residues. CDR1 is SQVTM and CDR2 is ANQGSEA in the germline V gene. The V end was cut by 1 base, the J end by 4 bases, with 17 bases between. DNA for the CDR3: TGCAGCGTTGAAGTCCCGGGGGGCGGCGAGTACGAGCAGTACTTC. It yields the protein CSVEVPGGGEYEQYF.

This clonotype was counted only a few times. This chain joins TRBV27 and TRBJ2-7; a possible D gene is TRBD2 (5 bases). V was trimmed by 5 bases and J by 3 bases, leaving 20 bases between them. There are 16 residues in the CDR3. Per germline, CDR1 MNHEY and CDR2 SMNVEV (reference sequence). The CDR3 spells CASSRTSSFNFYEQYF. CDR3 in DNA: TGTGCCAGCAGTCGCACCTCTAGCTTTAACTTCTACGAGCAGTACTTC.

V and J are TRBV11-2 and TRBJ1-6, with D uncertain. V was shortened by 0 bases and J by 7 bases, with 10 bases between the two germline ends. CDR1 and CDR2 from the germline V gene are SGHAT and FQNNGV. This CDR3 comprises 15 residues. The CDR3 reads CASSLERAWNSPLHF. The CDR3 coding sequence is TGTGCCAGCAGCTTAGAAAGGGCTTGGAATTCACCCCTCCACTTT.